Following are 29 T cell receptor beta chains from one sample sequenced in a study of blood T cell dynamics during melanoma immunotherapy (dated by TCRdb to 2018 to 2020). To prepare the library, the immunoSEQ multiplex PCR assay was applied. What TCRdb holds here is the immuneACCESS table cut down to in-frame rearrangements. Part of the clones is not present; checked against another copy, under half of the missing clones reflect an unresolved V gene, and the others are unexplained. In all, the sample holds some 6,300 clones, and approximately 88% of those were seen once. The ten largest account for more than 30% of the sample. The time point label of this sample denotes: pre-treatment baseline. Sequenced here: blood, sampled from a patient treated with checkpoint blockade. The receptor set was obtained from a human donor with melanoma. Some clones in this sample may be carry-over from other donors' samples.

The V call is TRBV5-1, the J call TRBJ2-7; TRBD1 agrees at 11 bases. Looked up from germline, CDR1 is SGHRS and CDR2 is YFSETQ. The CDR3 extends over 15 amino acids. Germline trimming cut 0 bases from V and 4 bases from J; bases unmatched to any gene: 3. The CDR3, as DNA: TGCGCCAGCAGCTTGGCCCGGGACAGGGGGTACGAGCAGTACTTC. As protein: CASSLARDRGYEQYF.

The V call is TRBV9, the J call TRBJ2-6, with unresolved D. Germline assignment: CDR1 SGDLS and CDR2 YYNGEE. CDR3 length equals 13 residues. The germline V and J ends were trimmed by 5 bases and 0 bases, with 3 bases remaining between them. The CDR3 loop is CASSSSGANVLTF. DNA for the CDR3: TGTGCCAGCAGTAGCTCTGGGGCCAACGTCCTGACTTTC.

This rearrangement joins TRBV7-8 to TRBJ1-6; 8 bases are a match to TRBD1. The CDR3 is 16 amino acids. J was trimmed by 7 bases and V by 5 bases; bases with no gene match: 10. Germline V CDR1 and CDR2: SGHVS, FQNEAQ. CDR3: CASSPPGQGPNSPLHF. The CDR3 nucleotides are TGTGCCAGCAGCCCCCCCGGACAGGGACCGAATTCACCCCTCCACTTT.

The chain combines TRBV7-2 with TRBJ2-1; weak D call: TRBD2 (5 bases). The ends were cut back, 6 bases at V and 1 base at J, with 16 bases in the middle. Germline CDR1 reads SGHTA; CDR2 reads FQGNSA. CDR3 length: 16 residues. This CDR3 is CASRLLGPGSYNEQFF. The CDR3 DNA follows: TGTGCCAGCAGGCTACTAGGGCCCGGATCCTACAATGAGCAGTTCTTC.

The sample holds a few counts of this clone. The rearrangement links TRBV7-2 to TRBJ2-3; D gene uncertain. The CDR3 length is 15 residues. V was shortened by 7 bases and J by 0 bases, with 14 bases between the two germline ends. In germline, CDR1 is SGHTA, CDR2 FQGNSA. DNA for the CDR3: TGTGCCAGCACCCCCCCGAGCGAGAGCACAGATACGCAGTATTTT. This codes for CASTPPSESTDTQYF.

J is TRBJ1-4 and V is TRBV7-6; 8 bases match TRBD1. The V gene's germline CDR1 is SGHVS and CDR2 FNYEAQ. CDR3 length equals 17 residues. The V segment lost 5 bases and the J segment 1 base; nucleotides outside the gene matches: 9. The CDR3 loop is CASSQTPGQGTNEKLFF. The CDR3 nucleotides read TGTGCCAGCAGCCAAACCCCCGGACAGGGAACTAATGAAAAACTGTTTTTT.

This clone was picked up a small number of times. V is TRBV14 and J is TRBJ1-6; D gene uncertain. The V end lost 4 bases, the J end lost 8 bases, and 18 bases lay between the germline ends. Germline-derived CDR1 and CDR2 are SGHDN and FVKESK. The CDR3 is made up of 16 amino acids. CDR3 sequence: CASSPQDVVGYSPLHF. In nucleotides, the CDR3 is TGTGCCAGCAGCCCTCAGGACGTCGTAGGCTATTCACCCCTCCACTTT.

This chain links TRBV2 with TRBJ2-1; tentatively, D is TRBD2 (5 bases). The ends were cut back, 3 bases at V and 6 bases at J, with 15 bases in the middle. This CDR3 spans 15 amino acids. The germline CDR1 and CDR2 sequences are SNHLY and FYNNEI. CDR3 nucleotide sequence: TGTGCCAGCAGTGAGGCGGGCACCTTTTTCAATGAGCAGTTCTTC. This translates into CASSEAGTFFNEQFF.

J is TRBJ1-1 and V is TRBV5-4, with D uncertain. CDR3 length: 13 residues. V lost 1 base to trimming and J lost 4 bases, with 8 bases between them. Per germline, CDR1 SGHNT and CDR2 YYREEE (reference sequence). CDR3 loop: CASSLYSTTEAFF. The DNA of the CDR3 is TGTGCCAGCAGCTTGTACAGTACCACTGAAGCTTTCTTT.

The V and J genes are TRBV11-2 and TRBJ1-4, with a possible D match to TRBD1 (5 bases). V gave up 5 bases and J gave up 2 bases, with 9 bases separating them. There are 14 residues in the CDR3. The germline V gene encodes CDR1 SGHAT and CDR2 FQNNGV. DNA of the CDR3: TGTGCCAGCAGCCGAGGGGTTACTAATGAAAAACTGTTTTTT. Translation gives CASSRGVTNEKLFF.

V and J are TRBV5-1 and TRBJ1-1, with TRBD1 matching 7 bases. V shed 4 bases, J shed 2 bases, and the junction held 8 bases outside the gene matches. Germline CDR1 reads SGHRS; CDR2 reads YFSETQ. The CDR3 length is 15 residues. In nucleotides, the CDR3 is TGCGCCAGCAGCCCGGGACAGAACAGAAACACTGAAGCTTTCTTT. Translating it yields CASSPGQNRNTEAFF.

In regard to this clone: The junction departs from the called germline gene at one end, perhaps through a read error. The chain is built from TRBV6-1 and TRBJ1-2, with D unresolved. CDR3 size: 11 residues. In germline, CDR1 is MNHNS, CDR2 SASEGT. The CDR3 coding sequence is TGTGCCAGCAGTTCTGTAGGATCGTGGGCCTTC. Translated: CASSSVGSWAF.

This clone showed up just once. The chain joins TRBV10-2 to TRBJ1-3; unclear D gene. The V gene lost 0 bases and the J gene lost 0 bases, with 6 bases spanning the gap. Per germline, CDR1 WSHSY and CDR2 SAAADI. The CDR3 is 15 residues long. DNA of the CDR3: TGCGCCAGCAGTGAGTCGCAGTACTCTGGAAACACCATATATTTT. Residues: CASSESQYSGNTIYF.

V is TRBV5-1 and J is TRBJ1-1; tentative D call: TRBD1 (6 bases). Germline V CDR1 and CDR2: SGHRS, YFSETQ. There are 14 residues in the CDR3. V was clipped by 4 bases and J by 2 bases, with 12 bases between them. The DNA of the CDR3 is TGCGCCAGCAGCGAACAGGGACTTAACACTGAAGCTTTCTTT. The encoded protein is CASSEQGLNTEAFF.

V usage is TRBV25-1 and J usage is TRBJ2-3; D not resolved. The germline CDR1 and CDR2 sequences are MGHDK and SYGVNS. The CDR3 is 13 amino acids. Trimming took off 5 bases at V and 0 bases at J, with 6 bases between the two ends. CDR3 nucleotides: TGTGCCAGCAGTTTGCGTAGCACAGATACGCAGTATTTT. Its translation: CASSLRSTDTQYF. Filled out from reference TRBV25-1 and TRBJ2-3, the complete variable domain reads EADIYQTPRYLVIGTGKKITLECSQTMGHDKMYWYQQDPGMELHLIHYSYGVNSTEKGDLSSESTVSRIRTEHFPLTLESARPSHTSQYLCASSLRSTDTQYFGPGTRLTVL.

The CDR3 here is CASSETVNTEAFF. The CDR3 coding sequence is TGTGCCAGCAGTGAGACAGTGAACACTGAAGCTTTCTTT. The gene calls are TRBV2 and TRBJ1-1; tentatively, D is TRBD1 (5 bases). Trimming cost V 3 bases and J 0 bases, with 5 bases left between them. The CDR3 sequence is 13 residues long. The germline CDR1 and CDR2 sequences are SNHLY and FYNNEI. Using reference TRBV2 and TRBJ1-1 for the parts outside the CDR3, the full variable domain is EPEVTQTPSHQVTQMGQEVILRCVPISNHLYFYWYRQILGQKVEFLVSFYNNEISEKSEIFDDQFSVERPDGSNFTLKIRSTKLEDSAMYFCASSETVNTEAFFGQGTRLTVV.

The rearrangement links TRBV30 to TRBJ1-3, with unresolved D. CDR3 length: 14 residues. Germline V CDR1 and CDR2: GTSNPN, SVGIG (reference sequence). Deletions cut 0 bases from V and 0 bases from J, with 6 bases between. The CDR3 DNA reads TGTGCCTGGAGTGTACAGTTCTCTGGAAACACCATATATTTT. Translation: CAWSVQFSGNTIYF.

The gene calls are TRBV11-2 and TRBJ1-2; weak D call: TRBD1 (5 bases). This CDR3 region has 15 residues. The germline V gene has CDR1 SGHAT and CDR2 FQNNGV. V lost 1 base to trimming and J lost 10 bases, with 19 bases between them. DNA for the CDR3: TGTGCCAGCAGCTTAGCTGGCAGGGACGTTGGCCCCTACACCTTC. Amino acid sequence: CASSLAGRDVGPYTF.

The gene calls are TRBV28 and TRBJ1-5; D unclear. V dropped 1 base and J dropped 3 bases, with 10 bases sitting between them. The CDR3 loop spans 15 amino acids. Germline-derived CDR1 and CDR2 are MDHEN and SYDVKM. The CDR3 coding sequence is TGTGCCAGCAGTTTATACGGAGGAGTCAATCAGCCCCAGCATTTT. Its translation: CASSLYGGVNQPQHF.

The rearrangement joins TRBV19 to TRBJ1-1; 9 nucleotides match TRBD1. The CDR3 has 15 residues. Germline CDR1 is LNHDA and CDR2 is SQIVND (reference sequence). V lost 6 bases, J lost 5 bases, and 10 bases stayed unmatched. The CDR3 spells CASRGRGQGGTEAFF. The CDR3 DNA reads TGTGCCAGTAGGGGTCGGGGACAGGGTGGGACTGAAGCTTTCTTT.

The chain has TRBV11-3 and TRBJ2-7, with D unclear. Between the trimmed V and J ends, which lost 1 base and 2 bases, there was a span of 9 bases. Germline V CDR1 and CDR2: SGHNT, YENEEA. The CDR3 is 14 residues long. CDR3 sequence reads: CASSLGAGAYEQYF. The CDR3 DNA sequence: TGTGCCAGCAGCTTAGGCGCAGGAGCCTACGAGCAGTACTTC.

The chain joins TRBV2 to TRBJ2-2, with 7 bases matching TRBD2. This CDR3 has 16 residues. The trim removed 7 bases at V and 3 bases at J, leaving 11 bases unmatched. Per germline, CDR1 SNHLY and CDR2 FYNNEI. The DNA of the CDR3 is TGTGCCAGCATGCGGGGGACTGTCGTGGACACCGGGGAGCTGTTTTTT. This translates into CASMRGTVVDTGELFF.

This chain's CDR3 is CASSRDRASNEQFF. The CDR3 DNA follows: TGTGCCAGCAGTAGGGACAGGGCCAGCAATGAGCAGTTCTTC. V is TRBV6-4 and J is TRBJ2-1, with 9 nucleotides matching TRBD1. The V gene's germline CDR1 is MRHNA and CDR2 SNTAGT. Trimming took 5 bases from V and 6 from J; bases not matched to a gene: 5. CDR3 size: 14 residues.

This clone was detected a few times. Sequence at one end of the junction differs from germline and may be a read error. This sequence joins TRBV7-9 and TRBJ2-3, with no clear D. Germline V gives CDR1 SEHNR, CDR2 FQNEAQ (reference sequence). The CDR3 is 17 residues long. CDR3 protein: CASLNPFAPISRDTQYF. Written as DNA, the CDR3 is TGTGCCAGCCTTAACCCTTTCGCGCCCATTAGCAGAGATACGCAGTATTTT.

The V gene is TRBV5-1, the J gene TRBJ1-3, with unresolved D. Trimming shortened V by 0 bases and J by 0 bases, and 7 bases separated the two germline ends. The CDR3 is made up of 15 amino acids. Germline loops: CDR1 SGHRS, CDR2 YFSETQ. The CDR3 DNA follows: TGCGCCAGCAGCTTGGGGTCGTTCTCTGGAAACACCATATATTTT. This sequence encodes CASSLGSFSGNTIYF. Using reference TRBV5-1 and TRBJ1-3 for the parts outside the CDR3, the full variable domain is KAGVTQTPRYLIKTRGQQVTLSCSPISGHRSVSWYQQTPGQGLQFLFEYFSETQRNKGNFPGRFSGRQFSNSRSEMNVSTLELGDSALYLCASSLGSFSGNTIYFGEGSWLTVV.

This chain uses TRBV4-2 with TRBJ2-7; no reliable D call. Trimming removed 1 base at V and 6 bases at J, with 10 bases between. Germline V lookup: CDR1 LGHNA, CDR2 YNFKEQ. This CDR3 has 13 amino acids. CDR3 sequence (DNA): TGTGCCAGCAGCCAAGTTCGGGTTTCCGAGCAGTACTTC. It translates to CASSQVRVSEQYF.

The V gene is TRBV5-1, the J gene TRBJ2-2; 7 positions agree with TRBD1. The CDR3 is 15 residues long. J gave up 4 bases and V 2 bases, and 5 bases lay outside the gene matches. Germline CDR1 is SGHRS and CDR2 is YFSETQ. The CDR3 sequence: CASSLDSGGTGELFF. CDR3 sequence (DNA): TGCGCCAGCAGCTTAGACTCAGGGGGCACCGGGGAGCTGTTTTTT.

The V and J genes are TRBV2 and TRBJ2-5; D gene ambiguous. Germline V CDR1 and CDR2: SNHLY, FYNNEI. Trimming removed 6 bases from V and 5 bases from J, with 10 bases in between. The CDR3 contains 12 residues. CDR3 region: CASRLSLETQYF. CDR3 in DNA: TGTGCCAGCAGGCTAAGCTTGGAGACCCAGTACTTC.

The V gene is TRBV10-1, the J gene TRBJ2-2, with a possible D match to TRBD2 (6 bases). CDR3 size: 16 residues. Germline V CDR1 and CDR2: WNHNN, SYGVQD (reference sequence). Deletions cut 5 bases from V and 4 bases from J, with 17 bases between. The DNA of the CDR3 is TGCGCCAGCAGTACACCGGCGGGGTTAGGCACCGGGGAGCTGTTTTTT. This encodes CASSTPAGLGTGELFF.